The clone carrying this T cell receptor beta chain was detected only a few times. Its target is unknown. Unique molecular identifiers were incorporated during preparation of the TCRbeta library. TCRdb passed the PCR reads through MiXCR, listing each CDR3 protein once. The data contain 200,000 to 250,000 distinct CDR3 sequences, roughly 8.1% of them singletons. This specimen belongs to a study of T-cell reconstitution after alpha-beta-depleted transplantation in children. Study findings and constraints: When one year had passed after transplant, most T-cell counts and diversity came from newly produced T cells.

CDR1 SEHNR and CDR2 FQNEAQ come from the germline V gene (reference sequence). J lost 6 bases, V lost 10 bases, and 2 bases had no gene match. This CDR3 has 12 amino acids. The sequenced sample was PBMCs, mostly from graft donor cells, obtained 360 days after TCRalphabeta/CD19-depleted stem cell transplant. The TCR originated in a male patient aged 2-15 years who had a stem cell transplant for acute myeloid leukemia, so the T cells may come from the graft donor. J is TRBJ2-3 and V is TRBV7-9; 12 positions agree with TRBD2. CDR3 DNA: TGTGCCACCACTAGCGGGAGGGATACGCAGTATTTT. Encoded protein: CATTSGRDTQYF. The entire variable domain, with the rest obtained from reference TRBV7-9 and TRBJ2-3, is as follows: DTGVSQNPRHKITKRGQNVTFRCDPISEHNRLYWYRQTLGQGPEFLTYFQNEAQLEKSRLLSDRFSAERPKGSFSTLEIQRTEQGDSAMYLCATTSGRDTQYFGPGTRLTVL.